This T cell receptor beta chain was sequenced in a study of blood T cell repertoires in COVID-19. This clone occurred once. The CDR3 is made up of 16 amino acids. Germline V gene sequence: CDR1 SGHRS, CDR2 YFSETQ. V lost 4 bases, J lost 8 bases, and 12 bases stayed unmatched. Some clones are missing from TCRdb's copy, which holds only in-frame ones; the method was immunoSEQ multiplex PCR. The data show roughly 250,000 clones, approximately 90% seen once. Sequencing was carried out using PBMCs or T cells enriched from blood (not recorded which). This sequence joins TRBV5-1 and TRBJ2-1; 10 bases align to TRBD1. This clonotype was obtained from a man between 45 and 60 years old who had been exposed to COVID-19. In nucleotides, the CDR3 is TGCGCCAGCAGCCGGCCCCGGGACAGGGGTCTCGATGAGCAGTTCTTC. Amino acids: CASSRPRDRGLDEQFF.